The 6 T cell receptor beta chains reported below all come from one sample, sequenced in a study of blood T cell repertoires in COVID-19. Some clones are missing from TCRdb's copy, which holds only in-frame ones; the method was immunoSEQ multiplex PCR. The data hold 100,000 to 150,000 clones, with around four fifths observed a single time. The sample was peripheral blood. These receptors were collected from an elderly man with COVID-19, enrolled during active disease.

The CDR3 is CASQGQDLGYTF. For the CDR3, the DNA is TGCGCCAGCCAGGGACAGGACCTTGGCTACACCTTC. The chain joins TRBV5-1 to TRBJ1-2; 8 bases align to TRBD1. Germline V gives CDR1 SGHRS, CDR2 YFSETQ. Unmatched junction bases numbered 6, after V lost 7 bases and J lost 7 bases. The CDR3 covers 12 residues.

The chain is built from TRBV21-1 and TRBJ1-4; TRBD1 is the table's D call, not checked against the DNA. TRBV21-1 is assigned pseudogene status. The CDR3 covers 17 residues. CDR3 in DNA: TGTGCCAGCAGCGAAGGGACAGTTTTCATGTTCCCACTCAAACTGTTTTTT. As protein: CASSEGTVFMFPLKLFF.

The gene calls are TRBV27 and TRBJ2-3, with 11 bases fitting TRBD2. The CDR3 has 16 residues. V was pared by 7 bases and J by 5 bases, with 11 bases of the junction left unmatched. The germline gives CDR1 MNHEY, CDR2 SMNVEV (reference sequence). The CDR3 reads CASTSRLAGLGDTQYF. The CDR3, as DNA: TGTGCCAGCACCTCGAGACTAGCGGGATTGGGAGATACGCAGTATTTT.

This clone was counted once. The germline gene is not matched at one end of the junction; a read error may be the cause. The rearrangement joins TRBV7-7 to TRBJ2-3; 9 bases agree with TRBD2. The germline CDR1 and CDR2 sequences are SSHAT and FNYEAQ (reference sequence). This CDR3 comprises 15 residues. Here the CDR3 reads CASSFTAGGTDTQYF. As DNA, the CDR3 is TGTGCTAGCAGCTTTACGGCGGGAGGGACAGATACGCAGTATTTT.

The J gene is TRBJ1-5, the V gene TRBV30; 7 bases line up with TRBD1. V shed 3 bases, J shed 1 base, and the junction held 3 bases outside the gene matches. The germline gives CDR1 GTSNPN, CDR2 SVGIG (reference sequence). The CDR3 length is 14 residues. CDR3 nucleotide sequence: TGTGCCTGGAGCCAGGGGGTAAGCAATCAGCCCCAGCATTTT. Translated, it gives CAWSQGVSNQPQHF.

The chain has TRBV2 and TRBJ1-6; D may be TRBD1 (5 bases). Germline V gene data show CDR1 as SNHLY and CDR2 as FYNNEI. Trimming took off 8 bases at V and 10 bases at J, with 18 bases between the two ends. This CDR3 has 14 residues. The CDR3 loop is CASHPEGAWSPLHF. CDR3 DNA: TGTGCCAGCCACCCCGAAGGGGCCTGGTCACCCCTCCACTTT.